The 10 T cell receptor beta chains below come from one sample, sequenced in a study of blood T cell repertoires in COVID-19. Profiling relied on immunoSEQ multiplex PCR, and the TCRdb table lists in-frame clones only, not all of them. This sample carries under 150,000 clones, roughly 88% of them seen once, and the ten largest clones take 6% to 8.5%. The sequenced sample was peripheral blood. Receptors originate from a man aged 50 or older with acute or convalescent COVID-19.

V gene TRBV5-1 combines with J gene TRBJ1-1; weak D call: TRBD1 (5 bases). The germline V gene has CDR1 SGHRS and CDR2 YFSETQ. The germline V and J ends were trimmed by 3 bases and 6 bases, with 18 bases remaining between them. The CDR3 runs to 15 residues. The CDR3 loop is CASSSRSRGDAEAFF. CDR3 nucleotides: TGCGCCAGCAGCTCCCGCAGTCGGGGGGACGCTGAAGCTTTCTTT.

The genes are TRBV5-1 and TRBJ2-6, with 7 positions matching TRBD1. The V and J ends lost 4 bases and 4 bases, in that order; junction bases with no gene match: 5. CDR1 is SGHRS and CDR2 is YFSETQ in the germline V gene. This CDR3 spans 15 amino acids. CDR3 sequence: CASSRTGAGANVLTF. CDR3 DNA sequence: TGCGCCAGCAGCCGTACAGGGGCGGGGGCCAACGTCCTGACTTTC.

This clone was counted a single time. The rearrangement links TRBV9 to TRBJ2-1; D perhaps matches TRBD2 (6 bases). This CDR3 has 15 residues. Germline V gives CDR1 SGDLS, CDR2 YYNGEE. Deletions cut 3 bases from V and 7 bases from J, with 17 bases between. CDR3 bases: TGTGCCAGCAGCGCATCGGAGGGCCCAGGAAATGAGCAGTTCTTC. It specifies CASSASEGPGNEQFF.

This clone was seen more than once but under ten times. The chain has TRBV5-4 and TRBJ2-1, with no clear D. The CDR3 is made up of 16 amino acids. V shed 0 bases and J shed 0 bases, with 10 bases lying between them. CDR1 and CDR2 from the germline V gene are SGHNT and YYREEE (reference sequence). In DNA form, the CDR3 reads TGTGCCAGCAGCTTGGGGGCTCTTAGCTCCTACAATGAGCAGTTCTTC. This codes for CASSLGALSSYNEQFF.

This chain links TRBV29-1 with TRBJ1-2; D perhaps matches TRBD1 (6 bases). Trimming cost V 2 bases and J 6 bases, with 10 bases left between them. CDR3 length: 12 amino acids. Germline assignment: CDR1 SQVTM and CDR2 ANQGSEA. CDR3 loop: CSVEQGMDGYTF. CDR3 nucleotide sequence: TGCAGCGTTGAACAGGGGATGGATGGCTACACCTTC. Full variable domain (rest looked up from reference TRBV29-1 and TRBJ1-2): SAVISQKPSRDICQRGTSLTIQCQVDSQVTMMFWYRQQPGQSLTLIATANQGSEATYESGFVIDKFPISRPNLTFSTLTVSNMSPEDSSIYLCSVEQGMDGYTFGSGTRLTVV.

The chain has TRBV2 and TRBJ2-7, with 8 bases fitting TRBD1. The ends lost 4 bases at V and 0 bases at J; junction bases unmatched: 2. The CDR3 totals 14 residues. In germline, CDR1 is SNHLY, CDR2 FYNNEI. The CDR3 DNA follows: TGTGCCAGCAGTGGGGACAGGATCTCCTACGAGCAGTACTTC. This codes for CASSGDRISYEQYF.

The gene calls are TRBV11-3 and TRBJ1-4, with 8 positions matching TRBD1. The CDR3 totals 15 residues. Germline V lookup: CDR1 SGHNT, CDR2 YENEEA. V trimming: 5 bases; J trimming: 4 bases; junction bases outside the gene matches: 6. The DNA for the CDR3 is TGTGCCAGCAGCCCCGGACAGGGCCTTAATGAAAAACTGTTTTTT. Amino acids: CASSPGQGLNEKLFF.

The chain couples TRBV2 to TRBJ1-6; D uncertain. The CDR3 length is 16 residues. V shed 3 bases and J shed 2 bases, with 11 bases lying between them. Germline CDR1 SNHLY, CDR2 FYNNEI. CDR3 region: CASSDPGSAYNSPLHF. The CDR3 DNA follows: TGTGCCAGCAGTGATCCCGGTTCTGCCTATAATTCACCCCTCCACTTT.

There are a few counts of this clone. The chain recombines TRBV19 with TRBJ1-6, with 7 bases lining up with TRBD1. CDR1 and CDR2 (germline): LNHDA, SQIVND (reference sequence). V gave up 9 bases and J gave up 7 bases; unmatched junction bases: 9. CDR3 size: 14 residues. DNA of the CDR3: TGTGCCAGCAGCCACAGGGGTGGAAATTCACCCCTCCACTTT. Protein product: CASSHRGGNSPLHF.

The genes are TRBV12-3 or TRBV12-4 and TRBJ2-1, with TRBD2 identical over 13 bases. With V trimmed by 8 bases and J by 9 bases, 4 bases remained unmatched. The CDR3 has 13 residues. The DNA for the CDR3 is TGTGCCAGCGGGACTAGCGGGATTGGTGAGCAGTTCTTC. This gives the protein CASGTSGIGEQFF.